Listed here are 10 T cell receptor beta chains from one sample, sequenced in a study of sequential checkpoint blockade in melanoma (dated by TCRdb to about 2019). Library generation was performed with the immunoSEQ multiplex PCR assay. What TCRdb holds here is the immuneACCESS table cut down to in-frame rearrangements. Part of the clones is not present; checked against another copy, under half of the missing clones reflect an unresolved V gene, and the others are unexplained. For this sample there are a few thousand clones; 24% appear just once. About 30% of the sample is taken by the ten largest. In the paper's terms, the treatment or condition label means: randomized to nivolumab then ipilimumab (arm A) or the reverse (arm B). Sample: tumor tissue (inferred from file names), taken from a patient given nivolumab and ipilimumab in sequence. The source is a human donor with melanoma.

The rearrangement joins TRBV19 to TRBJ2-6, with 7 positions matching TRBD1. Germline CDR1 LNHDA, CDR2 SQIVND (reference sequence). The CDR3 loop spans 15 amino acids. The J segment lost 0 bases and the V segment lost 8 bases, leaving 4 bases of the junction unmatched. Here the CDR3 DNA reads TGTGCCAGTTTGGACAGGTTCTCTGGGGCCAACGTCCTGACTTTC. It yields the protein CASLDRFSGANVLTF.

This clone was detected a few times. The chain employs TRBV29-1 and TRBJ1-1; the D gene is possibly TRBD1 (5 bases). The germline V gene has CDR1 SQVTM and CDR2 ANQGSEA. The CDR3 contains 14 residues. V dropped 6 bases and J dropped 0 bases, with 14 bases sitting between them. The CDR3 loop reads CSVGGGVMNTEAFF. The DNA of the CDR3 is TGCAGCGTGGGGGGAGGGGTCATGAACACTGAAGCTTTCTTT.

The genes are TRBV5-1 and TRBJ1-1, with 8 bases aligning to TRBD1. CDR3 size: 16 residues. CDR1 and CDR2 (germline): SGHRS, YFSETQ. V gave up 4 bases and J gave up 2 bases; unmatched junction bases: 10. The DNA for the CDR3 is TGCGCCAGCAGCCTAACGCCTCAGGGGGCTAACACTGAAGCTTTCTTT. Translation: CASSLTPQGANTEAFF.

This clone was picked up a small number of times. The CDR3: CASSSHFGAAPLHF. CDR3 bases: TGTGCCAGCAGCTCTCATTTCGGGGCGGCACCCCTCCACTTT. The V and J genes are TRBV11-3 and TRBJ1-6; possibly TRBD1 for D (5 bases). Germline assignment: CDR1 SGHNT and CDR2 YENEEA. This CDR3 spans 14 amino acids. V lost 4 bases and J lost 11, with 15 bases in between.

This clone has a handful of counts. The rearrangement uses TRBV10-3 and TRBJ2-1; D might be TRBD2 (6 bases). V dropped 0 bases and J dropped 4 bases, with 13 bases sitting between them. The CDR3 is 16 residues long. Germline CDR1 ENHRY, CDR2 SYGVKD. The CDR3 coding sequence is TGTGCCATCAGTGAGTCCGGACTATCGGGTTACAATGAGCAGTTCTTC. It translates to CAISESGLSGYNEQFF.

This chain uses TRBV9 with TRBJ1-1; the match to TRBD1 covers 9 bases. Trimming cost V 0 bases and J 1 base; bases outside gene matches: 7. This CDR3 region has 17 residues. CDR1 is SGDLS and CDR2 is YYNGEE in the germline V gene. The CDR3 DNA reads TGTGCCAGCAGCGTAGCTAGGGACAGGGAATCGAACACTGAAGCTTTCTTT. This translates into CASSVARDRESNTEAFF.

This rearrangement joins TRBV7-6 to TRBJ2-3; 12 bases are shared with TRBD2. With 1 base clipped from V and 5 bases from J, the junction kept 7 bases outside the gene matches. The germline CDR1 and CDR2 sequences are SGHVS and FNYEAQ. This CDR3 contains 17 residues. CDR3 in amino acids: CASSLVGLAGMVDTQYF. The CDR3 bases are TGTGCCAGCAGCTTAGTCGGACTAGCGGGAATGGTAGATACGCAGTATTTT. Full variable domain (rest looked up from reference TRBV7-6 and TRBJ2-3): GAGVSQSPRYKVTKRGQDVALRCDPISGHVSLYWYRQALGQGPEFLTYFNYEAQQDKSGLPNDRFSAERPEGSISTLTIQRTEQRDSAMYRCASSLVGLAGMVDTQYFGPGTRLTVL.

This rearrangement joins TRBV6-8 to TRBJ1-1, with D perhaps TRBD1 (5 bases). Germline values: CDR1 MNHGY, CDR2 SAAAGT. This CDR3 is built from 13 residues. With 10 bases removed from V and 5 bases from J, the gap between germline ends came to 17 bases. The CDR3 sequence is CAINDFEGTEAFF. In nucleotides, the CDR3 is TGTGCCATTAACGACTTTGAGGGGACTGAAGCTTTCTTT.

The chain joins TRBV15 to TRBJ2-1, with TRBD2 identical over 7 bases. Germline loops: CDR1 LNHNV, CDR2 YYDKDF (reference sequence). The CDR3 covers 17 residues. J lost 2 bases, V lost 0 bases, and 7 bases had no gene match. The CDR3 region has the DNA TGTGCCACCAGCAGAGAGGGAGGGGATAGAGCCTACAATGAGCAGTTCTTC. Protein sequence: CATSREGGDRAYNEQFF.

In this sample, this clone turned up many times. The genes are TRBV11-3 and TRBJ1-1; 7 bases match TRBD1. The CDR3 loop spans 14 amino acids. CDR1 and CDR2 from the germline V gene are SGHNT and YENEEA. The ends lost 1 base at V and 4 bases at J; junction bases unmatched: 3. CDR3 residues: CASSLGTGTTEAFF. The CDR3 DNA follows: TGTGCCAGCAGCTTAGGGACAGGTACCACTGAAGCTTTCTTT.